A selection of T cell receptor beta chains follows, all from one sample in a study of cytomegalovirus exposure and HLA in healthy donors. The protocol was immunoSEQ multiplex PCR, while the TCRdb copy is restricted to in-frame clones and leaves out a portion. The table has some 100,000 clones, about two thirds seen once; the top ten hold over 13%. Material: PBMCs. These receptors all stem from a woman aged 50 to 60 in good health and CMV-seropositive. Each CDR3 is given with its conserved first and last residue. Fields, in order: V gene, J gene, D gene, clone size, CDR3 length, CDR3 protein, CDR3 DNA. A D gene is named only where the DNA matches it firmly. The size field is filled for only some rows; it gives once, few, many or a size class.

>TRBV5-1|TRBJ2-3|-|-|14
CASSFTGGTDTQYF
TGCGCCAGCAGCTTCACGGGAGGCACAGATACGCAGTATTTT
>TRBV19|TRBJ2-2|TRBD2|-|13
CASRGRGTGELFF
TGTGCCAGTCGGGGGAGGGGCACCGGGGAGCTGTTTTTT
>TRBV28|TRBJ2-7|TRBD2|-|15
CASSDRTSGHYEQYF
TGTGCCAGCAGTGACCGGACTAGCGGACACTACGAGCAGTACTTC
>TRBV10-3|TRBJ2-1|TRBD2|few|17
CAISESLGLAGGNEQFF
TGTGCCATCAGTGAGTCGTTGGGGCTAGCGGGCGGGAATGAGCAGTTCTTC
>TRBV13|TRBJ2-7|-|-|11
CASSLIYEQYF
TGTGCCAGCAGCTTAATCTACGAGCAGTACTTC
>TRBV5-6|TRBJ2-5|-|-|16
CASSPQIGGFGETQYF
TGTGCCAGCAGCCCTCAAATCGGGGGTTTCGGGGAGACCCAGTACTTC
>TRBV25-1|TRBJ2-1|TRBD1|-|15
CASSEWDRAGNEQFF
TGTGCCAGCAGTGAGTGGGACAGGGCGGGGAATGAGCAGTTCTTC
>TRBV18|TRBJ2-7|-|-|13
CASSPGSIYEQYF
TGTGCCAGCTCACCCGGGAGCATCTACGAGCAGTACTTC
>TRBV27|TRBJ2-7|-|once|13
CASSFTSQYEQYF
TGTGCCAGCAGTTTCACTAGCCAGTACGAGCAGTACTTC
>TRBV2|TRBJ2-7|-|-|15
CASLEWGDGGWGQYF
TGTGCCAGCCTGGAGTGGGGGGACGGAGGATGGGGGCAGTACTTC
>TRBV6-1|TRBJ2-7|-|-|15
CASSLESGQQYEQYF
TGTGCCAGCAGCCTGGAGTCGGGACAACAATACGAGCAGTACTTC
>TRBV28|TRBJ1-6|-|-|16
CASSFDTTSYNSPLHF
TGTGCCAGCAGCTTCGACACAACCTCATATAATTCACCCCTCCACTTT
>TRBV2|TRBJ2-5|-|-|16
CASSEAFLMGGETQYF
TGTGCCAGCAGTGAAGCGTTTTTGATGGGGGGAGAGACCCAGTACTTC
>TRBV25-1|TRBJ1-4|-|few|14
CASSELQANEKLFF
TGTGCCAGCAGTGAGCTACAGGCGAATGAAAAACTGTTTTTT